This entry lists 25 T cell receptor beta chains sequenced from one sample in a study of OX40 agonist ivuxolimab in advanced cancers. Generated by immunoSEQ multiplex PCR, the TCRdb table keeps only in-frame clones and is missing some. The data contain roughly 63,000 clones, 85% to 90% of them singletons. Sequenced material: CD4+ or CD8+ T cells sorted from blood, taken in a trial of the OX40 agonist ivuxolimab. These receptors all stem from an adult with an advanced solid tumor such as melanoma, head and neck, liver or kidney cancer.

The rearrangement uses TRBV6-1 and TRBJ1-2; tentatively, D is TRBD1 (5 bases). With 7 bases removed from V and 2 bases from J, the gap between germline ends came to 8 bases. The germline V gene encodes CDR1 MNHNS and CDR2 SASEGT. The CDR3 covers 12 residues. This CDR3 is CASKQVNYGYTF. The CDR3 nucleotides are TGTGCCAGCAAACAGGTAAACTATGGCTACACCTTC.

The V call is TRBV11-2, the J call TRBJ1-3; possible D gene TRBD1, 6 bases. Between the trimmed V and J ends, which lost 2 bases and 0 bases, there was a span of 17 bases. The germline gives CDR1 SGHAT, CDR2 FQNNGV. The CDR3 spans 18 residues. CDR3 sequence (DNA): TGTGCCAGCAGCTTATTGGTCGGCAGGGGATCCTCTGGAAACACCATATATTTT. Translating it yields CASSLLVGRGSSGNTIYF.

The chain couples TRBV9 to TRBJ1-1; D unclear. Per germline, CDR1 SGDLS and CDR2 YYNGEE. With 0 bases removed from V and 0 bases from J, the gap between germline ends came to 6 bases. The CDR3 consists of 14 residues. The CDR3 bases are TGTGCCAGCAGCGTAGCCCCGATGAACACTGAAGCTTTCTTT. It is translated as CASSVAPMNTEAFF.

The genes are TRBV7-9 and TRBJ2-1; the match to TRBD2 covers 9 bases. The V gene end was trimmed by 3 bases and the J gene end by 6 bases; junction bases not matched to a gene: 3. CDR3 length: 14 amino acids. Looked up from germline, CDR1 is SEHNR and CDR2 is FQNEAQ (reference sequence). The CDR3 nucleotides are TGTGCCAGCAGCTTTGAACTAGCGGGCAATGAGCAGTTCTTC. Its protein is CASSFELAGNEQFF.

The chain couples TRBV5-4 to TRBJ2-7; 8 nucleotides match TRBD1. The CDR3 extends over 15 amino acids. J gave up 2 bases and V 2 bases, and 6 bases lay outside the gene matches. Germline V gene sequence: CDR1 SGHNT, CDR2 YYREEE (reference sequence). CDR3 region: CASSLGGTGTYEQYF. CDR3 DNA: TGTGCCAGCAGCTTAGGTGGGACAGGAACCTACGAGCAGTACTTC.

J is TRBJ2-2 and V is TRBV19; D possibly corresponds to TRBD1 (5 bases). The V end lost 2 bases, the J end lost 1 base, and 8 bases lay between the germline ends. CDR1 is LNHDA, CDR2 SQIVND, per germline (reference sequence). The CDR3 sequence is 15 residues long. CDR3 amino acids: CASSIQGVNTGELFF. Here the CDR3 DNA reads TGTGCCAGTAGTATACAAGGGGTGAACACCGGGGAGCTGTTTTTT. Drawing the rest from reference TRBV19 and TRBJ2-2, the complete variable domain is DGGITQSPKYLFRKEGQNVTLSCEQNLNHDAMYWYRQDPGQGLRLIYYSQIVNDFQKGDIAEGYSVSREKKESFPLTVTSAQKNPTAFYLCASSIQGVNTGELFFGEGSRLTVL.

This chain uses TRBV6-5 with TRBJ2-2; 8 bases align to TRBD2. Germline V gene data show CDR1 as MNHEY and CDR2 as SVGAGI. The ends lost 2 bases at V and 0 bases at J; junction bases unmatched: 2. The CDR3 sequence is 16 residues long. As DNA, the CDR3 is TGTGCCAGCAGTTACCGGCGGGGGGCGAACACCGGGGAGCTGTTTTTT. Translation gives CASSYRRGANTGELFF.

This rearrangement joins TRBV27 to TRBJ1-4; TRBD1 agrees at 7 bases. This CDR3 comprises 15 residues. Germline-derived CDR1 and CDR2 are MNHEY and SMNVEV (reference sequence). V was clipped by 2 bases and J by 8 bases; unmatched bases: 8. CDR3 amino acids: CASSLRQGESEKLFF. DNA for the CDR3: TGTGCCAGCAGTTTAAGACAGGGAGAAAGCGAAAAACTGTTTTTT.

The chain employs TRBV2 and TRBJ2-1; 12 bases line up with TRBD2. The J segment lost 6 bases and the V segment lost 9 bases, leaving 6 bases of the junction unmatched. Germline CDR1 is SNHLY and CDR2 is FYNNEI. The CDR3 consists of 14 residues. CDR3 bases: TGTGCCAGGCTAGCTAGCGGGGGGGCCAATGAGCAGTTCTTC. It specifies CARLASGGANEQFF.

The V and J genes are TRBV6-5 and TRBJ2-1; no definite D call. Per the germline V gene, CDR1 is MNHEY and CDR2 is SVGAGI. The V gene lost 2 bases and the J gene lost 7 bases, with 3 bases spanning the gap. The CDR3 has 11 amino acids. The CDR3: CASSYGNEQFF. The CDR3 bases are TGTGCCAGCAGTTACGGTAATGAGCAGTTCTTC.

This chain uses TRBV6-5 with TRBJ1-2; 8 bases agree with TRBD1. The trim removed 4 bases at V and 7 bases at J, leaving 5 bases unmatched. Germline CDR1 MNHEY, CDR2 SVGAGI. This CDR3 region has 13 residues. This CDR3 reads CASSWTGRGGYTF. The CDR3 DNA is TGTGCCAGCAGTTGGACAGGGCGGGGTGGCTACACCTTC.

This rearrangement joins TRBV4-1 to TRBJ1-3; no definite D call. This CDR3 is built from 16 residues. CDR1 and CDR2 from the germline V gene are MGHRA and YSYEKL. Trimming shortened V by 3 bases and J by 5 bases, and 17 bases separated the two germline ends. This CDR3 reads CASSQAITVARNTIYF. CDR3 DNA sequence: TGCGCCAGCAGCCAGGCAATCACAGTAGCTCGAAACACCATATATTTT.

There are a few counts of this clone. The DNA of the CDR3 is TGTGCCAGCTCAGAACGTGGGGATCAGCCCCAGCATTTT. Protein: CASSERGDQPQHF. The chain is built from TRBV27 and TRBJ1-5; D remains unclear. CDR3 length: 13 residues. V was cut by 8 bases and J by 5 bases, with 13 bases left in between. CDR1 is MNHEY and CDR2 is SMNVEV in the germline V gene (reference sequence).

J is TRBJ2-5 and V is TRBV5-1, with 15 bases lining up with TRBD2. J was trimmed by 4 bases and V by 0 bases; bases with no gene match: 4. Germline V lookup: CDR1 SGHRS, CDR2 YFSETQ. The CDR3 totals 17 residues. This CDR3 reads CASSLAGLAGGPETQYF. CDR3 bases: TGCGCCAGCAGCTTGGCCGGACTAGCGGGGGGGCCAGAGACCCAGTACTTC.

The V and J genes are TRBV5-1 and TRBJ1-2; possible D gene TRBD1, 6 bases. This CDR3 has 16 residues. With 0 bases removed from V and 2 bases from J, the gap between germline ends came to 14 bases. CDR1 and CDR2 from the germline V gene are SGHRS and YFSETQ. The CDR3 DNA follows: TGCGCCAGCAGCTTGGTGACAGGCCCAGAGAACTATGGCTACACCTTC. Translated, it gives CASSLVTGPENYGYTF.

This chain joins TRBV7-8 and TRBJ1-5; weak D call: TRBD1 (5 bases). The V end lost 5 bases, the J end lost 6 bases, and 11 bases lay between the germline ends. This CDR3 has 13 residues. Germline lookup yields CDR1 SGHVS and CDR2 FQNEAQ. The CDR3 sequence: CASSRQGFQPQHF. For the CDR3, the DNA is TGTGCCAGCAGCCGTCAGGGTTTTCAGCCCCAGCATTTT.

This clone was observed a few times. The chain couples TRBV7-2 to TRBJ1-6; D perhaps matches TRBD1 (5 bases). Trimming left V 7 bases short and J 10 bases short, with 17 bases between. The CDR3 has 14 residues. Germline values: CDR1 SGHTA, CDR2 FQGNSA. The CDR3 nucleotides are TGTGCCAGCACCCTCGGGGGACCGGGGTCACCCCTCCACTTT. It translates to CASTLGGPGSPLHF.

This chain connects TRBV5-1 to TRBJ2-5; TRBD2 aligns across 7 bases. The CDR3 contains 15 residues. CDR1 and CDR2 from the germline V gene are SGHRS and YFSETQ. The ends lost 4 bases at V and 3 bases at J; junction bases unmatched: 9. This chain's CDR3 is CASSVSLAEKETQYF. For the CDR3, the DNA is TGCGCCAGCAGCGTATCCCTAGCGGAGAAAGAGACCCAGTACTTC. The full variable domain, its missing parts supplied by reference TRBV5-1 and TRBJ2-5, is KAGVTQTPRYLIKTRGQQVTLSCSPISGHRSVSWYQQTPGQGLQFLFEYFSETQRNKGNFPGRFSGRQFSNSRSEMNVSTLELGDSALYLCASSVSLAEKETQYFGPGTRLLVL.

V and J are TRBV2 and TRBJ2-3; TRBD1 matches 10 bases. CDR3 length: 14 amino acids. CDR1 is SNHLY, CDR2 FYNNEI, per germline. Losses at the gene ends were 6 bases for V and 4 bases for J; bases not matched to a gene: 4. The CDR3 DNA is TGTGCCAGCAGAAGACAGGGGGCCCCAGATACGCAGTATTTT. Amino acids: CASRRQGAPDTQYF.

V and J are TRBV7-3 and TRBJ1-1; 7 nucleotides line up with TRBD1. The CDR3 spans 15 residues. Germline-derived CDR1 and CDR2 are SGHTA and FQGTGA. After removal of 6 bases from V and 1 base from J, the junction contained 8 bases not matched to a gene. CDR3 in DNA: TGTGCCAGCAGGGCCCCCGGGACAGAGAACACTGAAGCTTTCTTT. It translates to CASRAPGTENTEAFF.

This chain joins TRBV28 and TRBJ1-2; no definite D call. Trimming stripped 6 bases from V and 7 bases from J, with 12 bases between. Germline values: CDR1 MDHEN, CDR2 SYDVKM. The CDR3 has 12 residues. CDR3 sequence (DNA): TGTGCCAGCAGCCTCAGAGGCTTTGGCTACACCTTC. Encoded protein: CASSLRGFGYTF.

The genes are TRBV20-1 and TRBJ1-2; D possibly corresponds to TRBD1 (6 bases). The CDR3 consists of 11 residues. The germline V and J ends were trimmed by 5 bases and 5 bases, with 9 bases remaining between them. CDR1 is DFQATT and CDR2 is SNEGSKA in the germline V gene (reference sequence). In DNA, the CDR3 is TGCAGTGCTTCCGGGACATATGGCTACACCTTC. Translating gives CSASGTYGYTF.

This clone has just one count. The chain links TRBV7-5 to TRBJ1-1. TRBV7-5 constitutes a pseudogene. This CDR3 is built from 14 residues. The CDR3 reads CARPPGGLTVEAFF. Written as DNA, the CDR3 is TGTGCCAGACCCCCTGGGGGATTGACAGTTGAAGCTTTCTTT.

The gene calls are TRBV7-2 and TRBJ2-3, with 9 bases fitting TRBD2. The CDR3 extends over 15 amino acids. Germline CDR1 reads SGHTA; CDR2 reads FQGNSA. With V trimmed by 5 bases and J by 2 bases, 5 bases remained unmatched. CDR3 region: CASSPSGGFTDTQYF. CDR3 sequence (DNA): TGTGCCAGCAGCCCCAGCGGGGGGTTCACAGATACGCAGTATTTT.

The chain links TRBV6-5 to TRBJ2-2; the D gene is possibly TRBD1 (6 bases). Germline CDR1 and CDR2: MNHEY and SVGAGI. Trimming cost V 6 bases and J 7 bases, with 12 bases left between them. The CDR3 extends over 13 amino acids. This chain's CDR3 is CASRNTGFGELFF. The CDR3 coding sequence is TGTGCCAGCAGAAACACAGGGTTCGGGGAGCTGTTTTTT.